This is a list of T cell receptor beta chains from one sample in a study of shared clonotypes between healthy human individuals. Sequencing was performed with immunoSEQ multiplex PCR; in TCRdb, only in-frame clones are kept and a portion is missing. In the table there are about 710,000 clones, approximately 72% of which are singletons. The material sequenced was memory CD4+ T cells sorted from blood. The receptors were gathered from a woman aged 25 to 39 in good health. The CDR3 runs from the conserved cysteine through the conserved F or W. The D gene is left open where the match is weak. Size values are once, few and many counts, or a class for expanded clones, and some rows have none.

few	-	TRBV6-1	TRBJ2-4	TGTGCCAGCGCTGTGTCTGGGGACGAAAACATTCAGTACTTC	CASAVSGDENIQYF
few	TRBD2	TRBV5-1	TRBJ2-1	TGCGCCAGCAGCCAGGGGACTAGCGGGGGATTGGAGCAGTTCTTC	CASSQGTSGGLEQFF
-	TRBD2	TRBV23-1	TRBJ2-7	TGCGCCAGCAGACCACTAGCGGGAGGGAACTCCTACGAGCAGTACTTC	CASRPLAGGNSYEQYF
-	-	TRBV4-2	TRBJ1-5	TGTGCCAGCAGCCAAGAACCCCTCTTTCTACAGGGCATGGGTCAGCCCCAGCATTTT	CASSQEPLFLQGMGQPQHF
-	-	TRBV29-1	TRBJ2-5	TGCAGCGTTGAAGAGCAGGGAGAGACCCAGTACTTC	CSVEEQGETQYF
-	TRBD1	TRBV19	TRBJ1-5	TGTGCCAGTAGTTTCCGACAGGGGGCTGGCAATCAGCCCCAGCATTTT	CASSFRQGAGNQPQHF
few	TRBD2	TRBV5-1	TRBJ2-5	TGCGCCAGCAGCCCCGGGACTAGCGGACAGACCCAGTACTTC	CASSPGTSGQTQYF
-	-	TRBV18	TRBJ2-2	TGTGCCAGCTCCCTAGGGCAGAACACCGGGGAGCTGTTTTTT	CASSLGQNTGELFF
-	-	TRBV7-3	TRBJ2-3	TGTGCCAGCAGCTTTTTTCAAGGGAGCACAGATACGCAGTATTTT	CASSFFQGSTDTQYF
-	TRBD1	TRBV28	TRBJ1-3	TGTGCCAGCCTCCGACAGGGATCGAATGGAAACACCATATATTTT	CASLRQGSNGNTIYF
many	-	TRBV2	TRBJ1-1	TGTGCCAGCAGTGTGGGGAGAGGGGTCTCTGAAGCTTTCTTT	CASSVGRGVSEAFF
-	-	TRBV23-1	TRBJ1-1	TGCGCCAGCAGTCAACAGGCAGGGGAATACCGCACTGAAGCTTTCTTT	CASSQQAGEYRTEAFF
-	-	TRBV18	TRBJ1-4	TGTGCCAGCTCACCAGCAGGATCAACTAATGAAAAACTGTTTTTT	CASSPAGSTNEKLFF
-	-	TRBV9	TRBJ1-1	TGTGCCAGCAGCGCCCGTGGGGGTCTCCGGGGGGCTTTCTTT	CASSARGGLRGAFF
-	-	TRBV6-6	TRBJ1-4	TGTGCCAGCAGCCCCGGGACGGGGGCGCGTGAAAAACTGTTTTTT	CASSPGTGAREKLFF
-	-	TRBV20-1	TRBJ1-2	TGCAGTGCTAGAAGGGGTCTTGGCTACACCTTC	CSARRGLGYTF
-	-	TRBV27	TRBJ2-6	TGTGCCAGCAGTCCACGGACTCTCTCTGGGGCCAACGTCCTGACTTTC	CASSPRTLSGANVLTF
-	-	TRBV5-1	TRBJ1-4	TGCGCCAGCAGCTTGGCACAAGCAACTAATGAAAAACTGTTTTTT	CASSLAQATNEKLFF
-	TRBD1	TRBV28	TRBJ2-7	TGTGCCAGCAGAGACAGGGTTGGGTCCTACGAGCAGTACTTC	CASRDRVGSYEQYF
-	-	TRBV5-1	TRBJ2-5	TGCGCCAGCAGCTTTAATAGTTTACTCGAGACCCAGTACTTC	CASSFNSLLETQYF
once	-	TRBV19	TRBJ1-2	TGTGCCAGTAGTATCGGGCGTTTCGTTGGGGGCTACACCTTC	CASSIGRFVGGYTF
-	TRBD2	TRBV9	TRBJ2-3	TGTGCCAGCAGCGTAGCTGAGGCTAGCGGGAGTTCAAGGGATACGCAGTATTTT	CASSVAEASGSSRDTQYF
-	-	TRBV4-1	TRBJ1-5	TGCGCCAGCAGCCAAGATCTGTGGGAAGATCAGCCCCAGCATTTT	CASSQDLWEDQPQHF
-	-	TRBV25-1	TRBJ2-1	TGTGCCAGCACGGAATCCAACAATGAGCAGTTCTTC	CASTESNNEQFF
once	TRBD2	TRBV11-3	TRBJ2-1	TGTGCCAGCAGCACCTCCTTAGCGGGATTCAACGAGCAGTTCTTC	CASSTSLAGFNEQFF
once	-	TRBV6-7	TRBJ2-6	TGTGCCAGCACTACCACCCGGGGCAGTAGCTCTGGGGCCAACGTCCTGACTTTC	CASTTTRGSSSGANVLTF
-	TRBD1	TRBV7-2	TRBJ1-4	TGTGCCAGCAGCGTGAGGACAGGGTCGAGTGAAAAACTGTTTTTT	CASSVRTGSSEKLFF
-	TRBD2	TRBV6-1	TRBJ2-1	TGTGCCAGCCCCTCCCCGGGAGGCGATGAGCAGTTCTTC	CASPSPGGDEQFF
-	TRBD1	TRBV28	TRBJ1-5	TGTGCCAGCAGCGAAGGGACAGGCCCCAATCAGCCCCAGCATTTT	CASSEGTGPNQPQHF
-	TRBD1	TRBV5-1	TRBJ1-5	TGCGCCAGCAGCCCCGGGACAGGGGCGCAGCCCCAGCATTTT	CASSPGTGAQPQHF
-	-	TRBV7-2	TRBJ1-5	TGTGCCAGCAGCTTTAAAACAGGGTCCTATCAGCCCCAGCATTTT	CASSFKTGSYQPQHF
once	-	TRBV7-2	TRBJ2-7	TGTGCCAGCAGCTCGGGGGCTTCTCGCGGAACCTACGAGCAGTACTTC	CASSSGASRGTYEQYF
few	TRBD1	TRBV19	TRBJ1-4	TGTGCCAGTAGTATTCGGCGGACAGGGTTAGATGAAAAACTGTTTTTT	CASSIRRTGLDEKLFF
-	-	TRBV28	TRBJ1-2	TGTGCCAGCAGTTTGTCGACAGGCTTAGGCTATGGCTACACCTTC	CASSLSTGLGYGYTF
once	TRBD1	TRBV6-6	TRBJ2-3	TGTGCCAGCAGTTCGGGGACAGGCACAGATACGCAGTATTTT	CASSSGTGTDTQYF
-	-	TRBV7-9	TRBJ2-7	TGTGCCAGCGACCCTCTAGCGTCCTACGAGCAGTACTTC	CASDPLASYEQYF
-	-	TRBV4-1	TRBJ2-5	TGCGCCAGCAGCCAAGATCCGGCAGGAAAACTTGAAGAGACCCAGTACTTC	CASSQDPAGKLEETQYF
-	TRBD1	TRBV10-2	TRBJ2-7	TGCGCCAGCATGTGGACAGGGAGCTACGAGCAGTACTTC	CASMWTGSYEQYF
-	-	TRBV6-5	TRBJ2-5	TGTGCCAGCAGTTGGACCGGGGGTGGGGAGACCCAGTACTTC	CASSWTGGGETQYF
few	-	TRBV30	TRBJ1-5	TGTGCCTGGAGTGTACGGGGCGGAGGGTATCAGCCCCAGCATTTT	CAWSVRGGGYQPQHF
-	-	TRBV5-1	TRBJ2-2	TGCGCCAGCAGCTACAAACTCCCCAGGAGCCCGAACACCGGGGAGCTGTTTTTT	CASSYKLPRSPNTGELFF
few	-	TRBV11-1	TRBJ2-1	TGTGCCAGCAGCCCACTCCTGGGTAATGAGCAGTTCTTC	CASSPLLGNEQFF
few	TRBD1	TRBV28	TRBJ1-1	TGTGCCAGCAGTAGCGGACAGGGGGACACTGAAGCTTTCTTT	CASSSGQGDTEAFF
-	TRBD2	TRBV2	TRBJ2-1	TGTGCCAGCATCGACGGAGCGGGAGGGCCGTCATACAATGAGCAGTTCTTC	CASIDGAGGPSYNEQFF
once	TRBD2	TRBV18	TRBJ2-1	TGTGCCAGCTCACCCGCTAGCGGGAGTTACAATGAGCAGTTCTTC	CASSPASGSYNEQFF
-	-	TRBV29-1	TRBJ1-5	TGCAGCGTTGTAATAGGCAATCAGCCCCAGCATTTT	CSVVIGNQPQHF
few	-	TRBV11-1	TRBJ1-1	TGTGCCAGCAGCTTAACCGCCGAGACTGAAGCTTTCTTT	CASSLTAETEAFF
-	TRBD1	TRBV27	TRBJ2-6	TGTGCCAGCAGTTCAGTTCAGAGGGACAGGCGAAGCTCTGGGGCCAACGTCCTGACTTTC	CASSSVQRDRRSSGANVLTF
-	-	TRBV28	TRBJ1-4	TGTGCCAGCAGTACGTACAGGGCTCCGGCTAATGAAAAACTGTTTTTT	CASSTYRAPANEKLFF
-	-	TRBV7-8	TRBJ2-3	TGTGCCAGCAGCTTAGGGGGTGAGGAAGATACGCAGTATTTT	CASSLGGEEDTQYF
few	-	TRBV5-4	TRBJ2-2	TGTGCCAGCAGCTTGTTTCCCGGGGAGCTGTTTTTT	CASSLFPGELFF
-	-	TRBV5-6	TRBJ1-1	TGTGCCAGCAGCTTGGTGAACACTGAAGCTTTCTTT	CASSLVNTEAFF
once	-	TRBV23-1	TRBJ2-3	TGCGCCAGCAGTCAATCGAGGGTATCTAGCACAGATACGCAGTATTTT	CASSQSRVSSTDTQYF
-	-	TRBV27	TRBJ1-4	TGTGCCAGCAGTCCCTACCCCAGGGACACCGCACATGCAACTAATGAAAAACTGTTTTTT	CASSPYPRDTAHATNEKLFF
once	-	TRBV5-4	TRBJ2-1	TGTGCCAGCAGCTCCTTAGCTAATGAGCAGTTCTTC	CASSSLANEQFF
few	TRBD2	TRBV27	TRBJ2-1	TGTGCCAGCAGTCGGCTAGCGGGAGAAATGTACAATGAGCAGTTCTTC	CASSRLAGEMYNEQFF
-	-	TRBV2	TRBJ1-5	TGTGCCAGCAGTGATCAGGATCAGCCCCAGCATTTT	CASSDQDQPQHF
once	-	TRBV28	TRBJ2-7	TGTGCCAGCAGTTTAGTTGCCTGGGGGGATGATCGTGGGCAGTACTTC	CASSLVAWGDDRGQYF
-	-	TRBV11-1	TRBJ2-1	TGTGCCAGCAGCTTAGGGTCCGTTCTCGGTGAGCAGTTCTTC	CASSLGSVLGEQFF
-	TRBD1	TRBV19	TRBJ1-4	TGTGCCAGTAGCCTTGGGACAGGGGATGAAAAACTGTTTTTT	CASSLGTGDEKLFF